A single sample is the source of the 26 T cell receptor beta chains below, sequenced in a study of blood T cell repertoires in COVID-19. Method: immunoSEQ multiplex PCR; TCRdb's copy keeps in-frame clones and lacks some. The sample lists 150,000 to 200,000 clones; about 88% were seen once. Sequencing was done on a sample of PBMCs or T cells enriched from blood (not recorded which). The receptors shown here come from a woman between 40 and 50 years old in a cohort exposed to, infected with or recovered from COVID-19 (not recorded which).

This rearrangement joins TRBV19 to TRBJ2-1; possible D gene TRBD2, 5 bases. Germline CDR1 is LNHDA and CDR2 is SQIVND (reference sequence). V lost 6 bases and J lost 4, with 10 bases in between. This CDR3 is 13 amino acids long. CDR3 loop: CASRIRGYNEQFF. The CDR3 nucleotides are TGTGCCAGTAGAATAAGAGGGTACAATGAGCAGTTCTTC.

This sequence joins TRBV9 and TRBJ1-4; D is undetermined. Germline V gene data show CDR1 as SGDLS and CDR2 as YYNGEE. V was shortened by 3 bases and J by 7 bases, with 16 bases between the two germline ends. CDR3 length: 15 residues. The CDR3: CASSASRVGVEKLFF. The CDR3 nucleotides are TGTGCCAGCAGCGCCTCCCGGGTCGGGGTTGAAAAACTGTTTTTT.

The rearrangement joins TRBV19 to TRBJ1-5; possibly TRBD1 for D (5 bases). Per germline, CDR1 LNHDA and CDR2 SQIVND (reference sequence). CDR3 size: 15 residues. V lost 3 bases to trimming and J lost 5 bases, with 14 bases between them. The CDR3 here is CASSIQQGLDQPQHF. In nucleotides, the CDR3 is TGTGCCAGTAGTATCCAGCAGGGATTAGATCAGCCCCAGCATTTT.

CDR3 bases: TGTGCCAGCAGCTTAGGCGGGGGGACCACAGATACGCAGTATTTT. This gives the protein CASSLGGGTTDTQYF. The rearrangement uses TRBV7-9 and TRBJ2-3; TRBD2 aligns across 8 bases. Germline V gene sequence: CDR1 SEHNR, CDR2 FQNEAQ (reference sequence). V shed 1 base, J shed 2 bases, and the junction held 2 bases outside the gene matches. The CDR3 has 15 residues.

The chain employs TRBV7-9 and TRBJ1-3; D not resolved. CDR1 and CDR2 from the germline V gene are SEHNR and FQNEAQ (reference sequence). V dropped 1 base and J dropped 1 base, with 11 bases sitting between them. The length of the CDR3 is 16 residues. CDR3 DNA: TGTGCCAGCAGCTTAGAGAGGAGCTCGTCTGGAAACACCATATATTTT. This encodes CASSLERSSSGNTIYF.

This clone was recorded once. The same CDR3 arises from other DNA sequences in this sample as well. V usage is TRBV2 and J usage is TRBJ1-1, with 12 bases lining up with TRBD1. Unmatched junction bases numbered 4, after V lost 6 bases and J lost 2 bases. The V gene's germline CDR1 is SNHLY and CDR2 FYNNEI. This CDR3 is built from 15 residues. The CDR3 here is CASSGTGGLNTEAFF. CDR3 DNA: TGTGCCAGCAGCGGGACAGGGGGCCTTAACACTGAAGCTTTCTTT.

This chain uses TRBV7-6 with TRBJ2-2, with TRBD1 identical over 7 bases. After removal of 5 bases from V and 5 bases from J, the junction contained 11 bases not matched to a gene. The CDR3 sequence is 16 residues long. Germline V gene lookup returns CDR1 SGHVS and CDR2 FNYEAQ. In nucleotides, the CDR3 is TGTGCCAGCAGCCCGCAGTCGGGACAGACAACCGGGGAGCTGTTTTTT. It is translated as CASSPQSGQTTGELFF.

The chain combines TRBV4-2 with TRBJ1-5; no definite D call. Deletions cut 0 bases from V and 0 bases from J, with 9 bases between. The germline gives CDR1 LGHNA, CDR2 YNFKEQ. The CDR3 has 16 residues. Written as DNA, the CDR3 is TGTGCCAGCAGCCAAGAGAGAAGTTATAGCAATCAGCCCCAGCATTTT. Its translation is CASSQERSYSNQPQHF.

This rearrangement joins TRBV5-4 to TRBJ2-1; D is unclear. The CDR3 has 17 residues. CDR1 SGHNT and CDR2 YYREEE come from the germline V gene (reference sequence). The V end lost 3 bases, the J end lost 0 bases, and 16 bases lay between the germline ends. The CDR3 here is CASSSGRSYSSYNEQFF. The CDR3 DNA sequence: TGTGCCAGCAGCTCCGGTCGGTCGTACAGCTCCTACAATGAGCAGTTCTTC.

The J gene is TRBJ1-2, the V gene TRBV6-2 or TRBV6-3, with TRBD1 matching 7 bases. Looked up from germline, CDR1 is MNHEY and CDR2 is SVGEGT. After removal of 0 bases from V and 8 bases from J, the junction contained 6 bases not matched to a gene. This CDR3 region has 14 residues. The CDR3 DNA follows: TGTGCCAGCAGTTACTCGATTGAGGGGGCCGGCTACACCTTC. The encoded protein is CASSYSIEGAGYTF.

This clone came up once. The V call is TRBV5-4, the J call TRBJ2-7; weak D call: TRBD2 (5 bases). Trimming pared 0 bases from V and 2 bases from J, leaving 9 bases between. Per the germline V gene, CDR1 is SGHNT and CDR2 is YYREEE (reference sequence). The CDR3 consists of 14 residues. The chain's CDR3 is CASSLGTVPYEQYF. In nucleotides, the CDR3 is TGTGCCAGCAGCTTGGGGACTGTTCCCTACGAGCAGTACTTC.

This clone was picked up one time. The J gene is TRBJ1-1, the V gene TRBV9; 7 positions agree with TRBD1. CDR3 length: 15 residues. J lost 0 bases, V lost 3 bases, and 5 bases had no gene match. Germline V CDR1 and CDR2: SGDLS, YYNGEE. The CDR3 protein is CASSAPTGLNTEAFF. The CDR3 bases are TGTGCCAGCAGCGCCCCGACAGGGCTGAACACTGAAGCTTTCTTT.

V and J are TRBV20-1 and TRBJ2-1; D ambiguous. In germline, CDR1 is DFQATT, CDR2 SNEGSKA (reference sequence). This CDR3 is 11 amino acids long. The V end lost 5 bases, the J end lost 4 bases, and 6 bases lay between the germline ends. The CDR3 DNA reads TGCAGTGCTCCCATTTACAATGAGCAGTTCTTC. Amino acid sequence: CSAPIYNEQFF.

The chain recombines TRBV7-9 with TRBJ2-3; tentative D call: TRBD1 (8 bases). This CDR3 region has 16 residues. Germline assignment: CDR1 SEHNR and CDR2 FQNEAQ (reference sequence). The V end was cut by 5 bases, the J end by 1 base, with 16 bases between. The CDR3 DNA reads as TGTGCCAGCAGCCAAGGACAGGGAGGGGGCACAGATACGCAGTATTTT. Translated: CASSQGQGGGTDTQYF. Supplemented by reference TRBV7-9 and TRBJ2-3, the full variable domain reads DTGVSQNPRHKITKRGQNVTFRCDPISEHNRLYWYRQTLGQGPEFLTYFQNEAQLEKSRLLSDRFSAERPKGSFSTLEIQRTEQGDSAMYLCASSQGQGGGTDTQYFGPGTRLTVL.

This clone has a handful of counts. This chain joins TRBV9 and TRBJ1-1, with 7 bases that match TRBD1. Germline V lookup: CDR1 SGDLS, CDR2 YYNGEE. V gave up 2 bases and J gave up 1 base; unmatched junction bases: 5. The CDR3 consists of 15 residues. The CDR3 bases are TGTGCCAGCAGCGTGGGGGGACAGACGAACACTGAAGCTTTCTTT. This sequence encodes CASSVGGQTNTEAFF.

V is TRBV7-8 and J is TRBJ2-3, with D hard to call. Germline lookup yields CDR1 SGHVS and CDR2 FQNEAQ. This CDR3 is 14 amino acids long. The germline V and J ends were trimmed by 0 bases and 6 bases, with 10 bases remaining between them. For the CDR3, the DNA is TGTGCCAGCAGCTTAGCGGGCCTTGGGGATACGCAGTATTTT. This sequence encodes CASSLAGLGDTQYF.

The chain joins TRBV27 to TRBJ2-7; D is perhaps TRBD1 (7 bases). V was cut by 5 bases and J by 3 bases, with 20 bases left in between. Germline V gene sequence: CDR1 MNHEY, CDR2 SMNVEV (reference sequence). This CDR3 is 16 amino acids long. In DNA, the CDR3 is TGTGCCAGCAGTCCTGGACGGGGGACAGAGATCTACGAGCAGTACTTC. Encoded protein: CASSPGRGTEIYEQYF.

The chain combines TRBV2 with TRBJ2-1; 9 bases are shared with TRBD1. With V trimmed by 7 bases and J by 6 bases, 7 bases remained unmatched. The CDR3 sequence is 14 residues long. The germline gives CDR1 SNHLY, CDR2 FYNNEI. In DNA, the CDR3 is TGTGCCAGCAATAGGGGGACAGGGCCCAATGAGCAGTTCTTC. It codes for CASNRGTGPNEQFF.

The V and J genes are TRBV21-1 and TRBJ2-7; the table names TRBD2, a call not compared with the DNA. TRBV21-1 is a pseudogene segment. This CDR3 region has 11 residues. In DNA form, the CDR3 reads TGTGCCAGCAGCATCTCGTACGAGCAGTACTTC. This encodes CASSISYEQYF.

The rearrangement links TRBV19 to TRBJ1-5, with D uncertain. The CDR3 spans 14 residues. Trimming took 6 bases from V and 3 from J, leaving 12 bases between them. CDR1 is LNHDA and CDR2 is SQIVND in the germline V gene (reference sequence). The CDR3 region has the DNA TGTGCCAGTAGCCCTACCATATCCAATCAGCCCCAGCATTTT. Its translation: CASSPTISNQPQHF.

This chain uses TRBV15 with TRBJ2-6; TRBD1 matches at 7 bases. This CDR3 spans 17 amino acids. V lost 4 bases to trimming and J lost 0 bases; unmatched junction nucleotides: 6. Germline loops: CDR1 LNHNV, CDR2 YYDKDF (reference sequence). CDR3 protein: CATSNGQVHSGANVLTF. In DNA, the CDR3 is TGTGCCACCAGCAACGGACAGGTCCACTCTGGGGCCAACGTCCTGACTTTC.

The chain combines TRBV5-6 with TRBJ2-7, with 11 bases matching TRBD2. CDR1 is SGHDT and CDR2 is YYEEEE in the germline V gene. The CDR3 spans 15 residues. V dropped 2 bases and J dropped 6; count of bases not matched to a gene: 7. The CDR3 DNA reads TGTGCCAGCAGCTTTCTAAGGCTAGCGGGGGGCGAGCAGTACTTC. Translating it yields CASSFLRLAGGEQYF. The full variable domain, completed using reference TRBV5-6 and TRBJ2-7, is DAGVTQSPTHLIKTRGQQVTLRCSPKSGHDTVSWYQQALGQGPQFIFQYYEEEERQRGNFPDRFSGHQFPNYSSELNVNALLLGDSALYLCASSFLRLAGGEQYFGPGTRLTVT.

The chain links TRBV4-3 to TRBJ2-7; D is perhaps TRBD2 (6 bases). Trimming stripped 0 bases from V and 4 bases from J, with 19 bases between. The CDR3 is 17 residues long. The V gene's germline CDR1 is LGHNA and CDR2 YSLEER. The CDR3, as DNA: TGCGCCAGCAGCCAAGAGTATACGGGACTCGTGAATTACGAGCAGTACTTC. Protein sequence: CASSQEYTGLVNYEQYF.

As DNA, the CDR3 is TGCGCCAGCAGCCAAGTTGTGACAGGGGGCTGGGCTTTCTTT. The encoded protein is CASSQVVTGGWAFF. This chain connects TRBV4-1 to TRBJ1-1; 10 bases match TRBD1. From germline, CDR1 is MGHRA and CDR2 YSYEKL. CDR3 length: 14 residues. Trimming at V came to 1 base and at J to 11 bases, leaving 7 bases not matched to a gene.

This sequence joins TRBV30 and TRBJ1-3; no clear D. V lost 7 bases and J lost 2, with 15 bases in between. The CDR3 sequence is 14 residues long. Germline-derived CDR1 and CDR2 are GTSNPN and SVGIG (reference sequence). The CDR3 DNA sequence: TGTGCCTTGACTCTGGCGTACGCTGGAAACACCATATATTTT. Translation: CALTLAYAGNTIYF. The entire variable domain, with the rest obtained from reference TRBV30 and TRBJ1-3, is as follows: SQTIHQWPATLVQPVGSPLSLECTVEGTSNPNLYWYRQAAGRGLQLLFYSVGIGQISSEVPQNLSASRPQDRQFILSSKKLLLSDSGFYLCALTLAYAGNTIYFGEGSWLTVV.

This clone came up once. The CDR3 loop reads CASSNIGTGITGELFF. The CDR3 DNA sequence: TGTGCCAGCAGTAATATCGGGACAGGGATCACCGGGGAGCTGTTTTTT. The chain is built from TRBV27 and TRBJ2-2; TRBD1 matches at 9 bases. The length of the CDR3 is 16 residues. Unmatched junction bases numbered 8, after V lost 5 bases and J lost 4 bases. The germline V gene has CDR1 MNHEY and CDR2 SMNVEV (reference sequence).